This TCR beta chain stems from a study of T cell responses to AZD1222 COVID-19 vaccine. Remarks on this clone: The target antigen is unknown.

Study observations and caveats: Vaccination with two AZD1222 doses was followed by a rise in Spike-specific TCR breadth and depth.

Assay: immunoSEQ multiplex PCR; the TCRdb copy retains only in-frame clones and omits some. In the table there are roughly 84,000 clones, 80% to 90% of which are singletons. CDR1 is SGHNT, CDR2 YYREEE, per germline (reference sequence). CDR3 length equals 16 residues. V lost 1 base, J lost 3 bases, and 7 bases stayed unmatched. The material sequenced was peripheral blood, taken 28 days after the second AZD1222 dose. This chain uses TRBV5-4 with TRBJ2-3, with TRBD2 identical over 8 bases. This receptor was obtained from an adult who received the AZD1222 COVID-19 vaccine. The DNA of the CDR3 is TGTGCCAGCAGCTTGACGTCAGCGGGAGCAACAGATACGCAGTATTTT. It encodes CASSLTSAGATDTQYF.